The 23 T cell receptor beta chains below were found in one sample sequenced in a study of blood T cell repertoires in COVID-19. TCRdb's table, derived via immunoSEQ multiplex PCR, lists solely in-frame clones and lacks some. The data show fewer than 50,000 clones, roughly four fifths seen once. Sequencing was performed on peripheral blood. The receptors here all came from a human donor in a cohort sampled during active COVID-19.

J is TRBJ1-1 and V is TRBV19; D is possibly TRBD1 (6 bases). V dropped 5 bases and J dropped 6 bases, with 13 bases sitting between them. Germline V gene lookup returns CDR1 LNHDA and CDR2 SQIVND (reference sequence). The CDR3 consists of 13 residues. The CDR3 sequence: CASSALQGPEAFF. The CDR3 DNA is TGTGCCAGTAGTGCCCTACAGGGCCCTGAAGCTTTCTTT.

V gene TRBV27 combines with J gene TRBJ2-3, with TRBD1 matching over 8 bases. The germline V gene has CDR1 MNHEY and CDR2 SMNVEV (reference sequence). The CDR3 contains 13 residues. Germline trimming cut 6 bases from V and 6 bases from J; bases unmatched to any gene: 5. CDR3 nucleotide sequence: TGTGCCAGCAGGGACAGGGTCTCGGATACGCAGTATTTT. Protein: CASRDRVSDTQYF.

The V gene is TRBV18, the J gene TRBJ1-2; D ambiguous. Germline assignment: CDR1 KGHSH and CDR2 LQKENI. CDR3 length equals 15 residues. With 3 bases removed from V and 2 bases from J, the gap between germline ends came to 13 bases. Written as DNA, the CDR3 is TGTGCCAGCTCACCTAAGGTCGTCGGGAACTATGGCTACACCTTC. Its translation is CASSPKVVGNYGYTF.

This clone was found a few times. The V gene is TRBV27, the J gene TRBJ2-3; D might be TRBD2 (5 bases). CDR3 length: 17 amino acids. The germline V gene has CDR1 MNHEY and CDR2 SMNVEV (reference sequence). With 3 bases removed from V and 0 bases from J, the gap between germline ends came to 16 bases. The CDR3, as DNA: TGTGCCAGCAGTTTTTTCCTACTAGGGTCAAGCACAGATACGCAGTATTTT. Translation: CASSFFLLGSSTDTQYF.

The rearrangement links TRBV11-2 to TRBJ2-3, with a tentative D call TRBD2 (6 bases). The CDR3 length is 14 residues. The germline V gene encodes CDR1 SGHAT and CDR2 FQNNGV. Trimming removed 1 base at V and 6 bases at J, with 11 bases between. CDR3 loop: CASSLARDFDTQYF. In DNA, the CDR3 is TGTGCCAGCAGCTTAGCTCGGGACTTTGATACGCAGTATTTT.

V usage is TRBV19 and J usage is TRBJ2-1, with D possibly TRBD2 on 5 matching bases. CDR3 length: 14 amino acids. Between the trimmed V and J ends, which lost 1 base and 5 bases, there was a span of 9 bases. Germline CDR1 and CDR2: LNHDA and SQIVND (reference sequence). The CDR3 loop is CASSIVGRDNEQFF. DNA of the CDR3: TGTGCCAGTAGTATAGTAGGGCGGGACAATGAGCAGTTCTTC.

This clone was seen a single time. The rearrangement links TRBV7-9 to TRBJ2-5, with D tentatively TRBD2 (5 bases). CDR1 and CDR2 from the germline V gene are SEHNR and FQNEAQ (reference sequence). The CDR3 has 13 residues. Trimming removed 2 bases at V and 5 bases at J, with 9 bases between. DNA for the CDR3: TGTGCCAGCAGCTTACGGGGTGGGGAGACCCAGTACTTC. Translation: CASSLRGGETQYF.

The J gene is TRBJ1-2, the V gene TRBV7-2, with a tentative D call TRBD1 (5 bases). CDR3 length: 14 amino acids. Germline lookup yields CDR1 SGHTA and CDR2 FQGNSA. The V gene lost 5 bases and the J gene lost 4 bases, with 14 bases spanning the gap. The CDR3 protein is CASSPRSGFYGYTF. CDR3 in DNA: TGTGCCAGCAGCCCCCGCTCAGGGTTCTATGGCTACACCTTC.

The V gene is TRBV13, the J gene TRBJ1-6; D not certain. V lost 1 base and J 5 bases, leaving 15 bases between the germline ends. Germline lookup yields CDR1 PRHDT and CDR2 FYEKMQ (reference sequence). This CDR3 is built from 17 residues. This chain's CDR3 is CASSLAVSGSNNSPLHF. CDR3 bases: TGTGCCAGCAGCTTAGCCGTGTCCGGGAGTAATAATTCACCCCTCCACTTT.

The chain combines TRBV18 with TRBJ1-2; 10 nucleotides match TRBD1. This CDR3 has 14 amino acids. Germline V gene sequence: CDR1 KGHSH, CDR2 LQKENI. The V gene end was trimmed by 2 bases and the J gene end by 6 bases; junction bases not matched to a gene: 3. In DNA, the CDR3 is TGTGCCAGCTCACCAGGGACAGGGGAGGATGGCTACACCTTC. Its protein is CASSPGTGEDGYTF. The variable domain in full, completed from reference TRBV18 and TRBJ1-2, reads NAGVMQNPRHLVRRRGQEARLRCSPMKGHSHVYWYRQLPEEGLKFMVYLQKENIIDESGMPKERFSAEFPKEGPSILRIQQVVRGDSAAYFCASSPGTGEDGYTFGSGTRLTVV.

The chain joins TRBV12-3 or TRBV12-4 to TRBJ1-1; D uncertain. CDR3 length: 12 residues. The germline V and J ends were trimmed by 3 bases and 1 base, with 3 bases remaining between them. CDR3 residues: CASSFQNTEAFF. The CDR3 DNA reads as TGTGCCAGCAGTTTTCAGAACACTGAAGCTTTCTTT.

This clone turned up a few times. J is TRBJ2-2 and V is TRBV24-1, with 7 bases aligning to TRBD1. This CDR3 contains 17 residues. The V gene's germline CDR1 is KGHDR and CDR2 SFDVKD. V dropped 3 bases and J dropped 4; count of bases not matched to a gene: 10. In DNA, the CDR3 is TGTGCCACCAGTGATCCTCACAGGGGACCCTTCACCGGGGAGCTGTTTTTT. Its protein product is CATSDPHRGPFTGELFF.

The chain has TRBV24-1 and TRBJ2-1; D might be TRBD1 (5 bases). The CDR3 is 12 amino acids. V shed 4 bases and J shed 6 bases, with 6 bases lying between them. The germline gives CDR1 KGHDR, CDR2 SFDVKD. This CDR3 is CATSDQGNEQFF. The DNA of the CDR3 is TGTGCCACCAGTGACCAGGGCAATGAGCAGTTCTTC.

V gene TRBV11-3 combines with J gene TRBJ2-1; 11 positions match TRBD2. The germline CDR1 and CDR2 sequences are SGHNT and YENEEA. The ends lost 3 bases at V and 5 bases at J; junction bases unmatched: 3. CDR3 size: 15 residues. CDR3 residues: CASSFLAGGHNEQFF. The DNA of the CDR3 is TGTGCCAGCAGCTTTCTAGCGGGAGGCCACAATGAGCAGTTCTTC.

V gene TRBV28 combines with J gene TRBJ1-5; unclear D gene. Between the trimmed V and J ends, which lost 8 bases and 0 bases, there was a span of 11 bases. CDR1 is MDHEN and CDR2 is SYDVKM in the germline V gene. The CDR3 loop spans 14 amino acids. The CDR3 reads CASEKLYSNQPQHF. The CDR3 nucleotides read TGTGCCAGCGAGAAGCTTTATAGCAATCAGCCCCAGCATTTT.

The chain recombines TRBV27 with TRBJ1-5, with D uncertain. Trimming removed 5 bases from V and 2 bases from J, with 13 bases in between. Germline CDR1 is MNHEY and CDR2 is SMNVEV (reference sequence). This CDR3 region has 15 residues. The CDR3 loop reads CASSAQWTGNQPQHF. CDR3 nucleotides: TGTGCCAGCAGTGCACAGTGGACTGGCAATCAGCCCCAGCATTTT.

The J gene is TRBJ2-3, the V gene TRBV9; maybe TRBD1 (6 bases). CDR3 size: 15 residues. Germline V gives CDR1 SGDLS, CDR2 YYNGEE. Trimming left V 4 bases short and J 6 bases short, with 18 bases between. For the CDR3, the DNA is TGTGCCAGCAGCAGTGGGGCCACAGGGTCGGATACGCAGTATTTT. Protein: CASSSGATGSDTQYF.

V gene TRBV10-1 combines with J gene TRBJ2-1; 9 bases align to TRBD2. The CDR3 runs 15 residues. Trimming at V came to 2 bases and at J to 6 bases, leaving 5 bases not matched to a gene. The germline V gene has CDR1 WNHNN and CDR2 SYGVQD (reference sequence). In DNA, the CDR3 is TGCGCCAGCAGTGAGCCGCGGGAGGGCCGCAATGAGCAGTTCTTC. This codes for CASSEPREGRNEQFF.

The gene calls are TRBV5-1 and TRBJ1-1; 9 bases agree with TRBD1. The junction had 3 bases not matched to a gene; V was cut back by 3 bases and J by 6 bases. This CDR3 contains 13 residues. The germline CDR1 and CDR2 sequences are SGHRS and YFSETQ. This CDR3 is CASSWTGDAEAFF. Here the CDR3 DNA reads TGCGCCAGCAGCTGGACAGGGGACGCTGAAGCTTTCTTT.

This clone was seen once. The DNA of the CDR3 is TGTGCCAGCAGTGCACCAGGGGCTAGCACAGATACGCAGTATTTT. Translating gives CASSAPGASTDTQYF. The chain uses TRBV28 and TRBJ2-3, with a weak D call TRBD1 (6 bases). The germline V gene has CDR1 MDHEN and CDR2 SYDVKM. V was pared by 5 bases and J by 0 bases, with 12 bases between. The CDR3 is made up of 15 amino acids.

The rearrangement joins TRBV5-1 to TRBJ2-1; tentatively, D is TRBD2 (6 bases). Trimming pared 0 bases from V and 3 bases from J, leaving 13 bases between. Germline CDR1 reads SGHRS; CDR2 reads YFSETQ. The CDR3 runs to 16 residues. The CDR3, as DNA: TGCGCCAGCAGCTTGGATCCAGCGGGTAGCTACAATGAGCAGTTCTTC. Translating gives CASSLDPAGSYNEQFF.

V and J are TRBV6-6 and TRBJ1-3; no clear D. V lost 5 bases and J lost 0, with 14 bases in between. The CDR3 has 16 amino acids. The V gene's germline CDR1 is MNHNY and CDR2 SVGAGI (reference sequence). The CDR3 region has the DNA TGTGCCAGCAGTCGACTTACACGAAGCTCTGGAAACACCATATATTTT. It codes for CASSRLTRSSGNTIYF.

The chain recombines TRBV29-1 with TRBJ1-4; TRBD1 matches at 7 bases. CDR3 length equals 16 residues. V gave up 6 bases and J gave up 1 base; unmatched junction bases: 11. Looked up from germline, CDR1 is SQVTM and CDR2 is ANQGSEA. Here the CDR3 DNA reads TGCAGCGTGATGGACAGGCCGTTGGGAACTAATGAAAAACTGTTTTTT. Protein sequence: CSVMDRPLGTNEKLFF.